The sequence of this TCR beta chain was determined in a study of blood T cell repertoires in COVID-19. Study background: Researchers got acute and convalescent COVID-19 samples from the United States, Italy and Spain. Sample material is recorded as cDNA or gDNA derived from T cells, B-cell-depleted T cells, or PBMCs.

Trimming removed 0 bases from V and 2 bases from J, with 4 bases in between. The CDR3 is 13 residues long. Germline V gene data show CDR1 as SGHTA and CDR2 as FQGNSA. Study processing details: Reference gene primer amplification gave nucleated cell count estimates. Sequencing used immunoSEQ multiplex PCR; TCRdb keeps in-frame clones, though not all of them. That table supplies the V and J calls and clone size; D and trimming were determined from the DNA. The table records roughly 43,000 clones, 70% to 90% of them present only once. This chain connects TRBV7-2 to TRBJ1-2; D call uncertain. The clonotype was recovered from a human donor in a cohort sampled during active COVID-19. Specimen: peripheral blood. In DNA form, the CDR3 reads TGTGCCAGCAGCTTAGCACAGAACTATGGCTACACCTTC. Encoded protein: CASSLAQNYGYTF.